This TCR beta chain was captured in a study of blood T cell repertoires in COVID-19. Looking at the study overall: Donors in the United States, Italy and Spain gave samples during acute or convalescent COVID-19. PBMCs, B-cell-depleted T cells, or T cells provided the cDNA or gDNA that made up the material.

The authors' processing: Quantification of nucleated cells was approximated via reference gene primer amplification. Measured with immunoSEQ multiplex PCR; TCRdb has only the in-frame clones, and not every one. That table supplies the V and J calls and clone size; D and trimming were determined from the DNA. The table records some 62,000 clones, roughly 90% of them present only once. This CDR3 has 14 amino acids. Losses at the gene ends were 6 bases for V and 1 base for J; bases not matched to a gene: 3. Per the germline V gene, CDR1 is SGHAT and CDR2 is FQNNGV. The TCR originated in a woman of 80 years or more with acute or convalescent COVID-19. The chain combines TRBV11-2 with TRBJ1-1, with 9 bases identical to TRBD1. Sequencing was carried out using peripheral blood. CDR3 sequence: CASRVDRGNTEAFF. CDR3 in DNA: TGTGCCAGCAGGGTGGACAGGGGGAACACTGAAGCTTTCTTT.